Presented here are 9 T cell receptor beta chains from one specimen sequenced in a study of T cells in Graves' hyperthyroidism and ophthalmopathy. Using RNA transcripts as the source, TCR beta CDR3 regions were amplified. In the first-round RT-PCR of the TCR CDR3, the HTBI primer set was used. TCRdb passed the multiplex PCR reads through MiXCR, listing each CDR3 protein once. The sample records fewer than 800,000 distinct CDR3 sequences, about 16% being singletons. Material: blood. The origin of the receptors is a man aged 18 to 30 with Graves' hyperthyroidism.

This clonotype was detected ten times or more. The chain is built from TRBV2 and TRBJ2-3; no definite D call. Trimming cost V 2 bases and J 0 bases, with 3 bases left between them. The CDR3 has 13 amino acids. CDR1 is SNHLY, CDR2 FYNNEI, per germline. The CDR3 loop reads CASSETSTDTQYF. The CDR3 bases are TGTGCCAGCAGTGAAACAAGCACAGATACGCAGTATTTT.

The V gene is TRBV29-1, the J gene TRBJ2-2; D not certain. Germline-derived CDR1 and CDR2 are SQVTM and ANQGSEA. The CDR3 runs 13 residues. Trimming left V 5 bases short and J 4 bases short, with 11 bases between. The CDR3 spells CSVSNDLTGELFF. CDR3 DNA: TGCAGCGTTTCAAACGATCTCACCGGGGAGCTGTTTTTT.

This clonotype was seen a handful of times. This chain joins TRBV6-2 or TRBV6-3 and TRBJ1-5; possibly TRBD1 for D (5 bases). V lost 5 bases, J lost 3 bases, and 20 bases lay in between. The length of the CDR3 is 17 residues. The germline CDR1 and CDR2 sequences are MNHEY and SVGEGT. CDR3 DNA: TGTGCCAGCAGTCGGCCGGGGACGCTGGGGAACAATCAGCCCCAGCATTTT. This sequence encodes CASSRPGTLGNNQPQHF.

The chain has TRBV28 and TRBJ2-2; 15 nucleotides agree with TRBD2. The CDR3 is made up of 17 amino acids. Germline V gene data show CDR1 as MDHEN and CDR2 as SYDVKM. Trimming took 2 bases from V and 6 from J; bases not matched to a gene: 4. The CDR3 reads CASSLGLAGGPPGELFF. In nucleotides, the CDR3 is TGTGCCAGCAGTTTAGGACTAGCGGGAGGGCCCCCCGGGGAGCTGTTTTTT.

This clonotype was counted many times. V and J are TRBV28 and TRBJ1-5, with 7 bases matching TRBD1. Germline V CDR1 and CDR2: MDHEN, SYDVKM. The CDR3 is 17 amino acids. After removal of 6 bases from V and 0 bases from J, the junction contained 11 bases not matched to a gene. As DNA, the CDR3 is TGTGCCAGCAGCCGGACAGGCCGAGGGATTAGCAATCAGCCCCAGCATTTT. This translates into CASSRTGRGISNQPQHF.

This clonotype was observed a handful of times. The rearrangement joins TRBV11-2 to TRBJ1-4; possible D gene TRBD1, 5 bases. The germline V gene encodes CDR1 SGHAT and CDR2 FQNNGV. V was clipped by 5 bases and J by 7 bases, with 11 bases between them. There are 13 residues in the CDR3. The CDR3 DNA reads TGTGCCAGCAGCCCGAGGGGTTTTGAAAAACTGTTTTTT. It yields the protein CASSPRGFEKLFF. Full variable domain (outside the CDR3, taken from reference TRBV11-2 and TRBJ1-4): EAGVAQSPRYKIIEKRQSVAFWCNPISGHATLYWYQQILGQGPKLLIQFQNNGVVDDSQLPKDRFSAERLKGVDSTLKIQPAKLEDSAVYLCASSPRGFEKLFFGSGTQLSVL.

This clonotype was counted ten times or more. This chain links TRBV28 with TRBJ1-1, with TRBD1 matching 7 bases. Germline V gene data show CDR1 as MDHEN and CDR2 as SYDVKM. V trimming: 4 bases; J trimming: 5 bases; junction bases outside the gene matches: 4. The CDR3 length is 13 residues. The CDR3 here is CASSSTGRTEAFF. For the CDR3, the DNA is TGTGCCAGCAGTTCGACAGGGCGTACTGAAGCTTTCTTT.

This clonotype was found a few times. The V call is TRBV24-1, the J call TRBJ2-3, with TRBD2 as a possible D gene (6 bases). The CDR3 length is 16 residues. V lost 4 bases to trimming and J lost 0 bases, with 13 bases between them. Germline lookup yields CDR1 KGHDR and CDR2 SFDVKD. CDR3 in amino acids: CATSDALAPSTDTQYF. CDR3 sequence (DNA): TGTGCCACCAGTGACGCGCTAGCGCCTAGCACAGATACGCAGTATTTT.

This clonotype was recorded a few times. The V and J genes are TRBV19 and TRBJ2-3, with D possibly being TRBD1 or TRBD2 (5 bases each). The CDR3 runs to 14 residues. The V gene's germline CDR1 is LNHDA and CDR2 SQIVND (reference sequence). V lost 5 bases to trimming and J lost 3 bases, with 12 bases between them. CDR3 DNA: TGTGCCAGTAGTTTCCGGGACCTTACAGATACGCAGTATTTT. It encodes CASSFRDLTDTQYF.